The clone carrying this T cell receptor (beta chain) was seen a handful of times. Its antigen remains unknown. The entry originates in a study of T cells in Graves' hyperthyroidism and ophthalmopathy. Whole-study findings and limits: Blood also carried most thyroid clonotypes expanded above 0.001. The model anticipated ophthalmopathy a median approximately 6.6 months pre-onset.

Amplification of TCR beta CDR3 regions used RNA as the template. Initially, a first-round RT-PCR of the TCR CDR3 employed the HTBI primer set. TCRdb re-derived calls from the multiplex PCR reads in MiXCR, one entry per CDR3 protein. This table has 500,000 or so distinct CDR3 sequences, more than 15% appearing once. The CDR3 extends over 13 amino acids. The V end lost 3 bases, the J end lost 8 bases, and 13 bases lay between the germline ends. Per germline, CDR1 MDHEN and CDR2 SYDVKM. The sequence was obtained from a woman aged 18-29 years with Graves' ophthalmopathy. The chain recombines TRBV28 with TRBJ1-2; no clear D gene. The sequencing input was blood. The chain's CDR3 is CASSFPGIRGYTF. The CDR3 region has the DNA TGTGCCAGCAGTTTTCCCGGGATAAGAGGCTACACCTTC.